The present T cell receptor (beta chain) was sequenced within a study of glioma-infiltrating T cells. Using RNA template, CDR3s of TCR alpha and beta were amplified with iRepertoire arm-PCR. One-step reverse transcription and amplification started from around 100-400 ng of tissue mRNA or PBMC total RNA. TCRdb reprocessed the multiplex PCR reads via MiXCR and lists one record per CDR3 protein. The sample includes some 150,000 distinct CDR3 sequences, 35% to 50% seen only once; the top ten take around 20%. The V gene lost 3 bases and the J gene lost 2 bases, with 21 bases spanning the gap. The CDR3 contains 18 residues. CDR1 is ENHRY and CDR2 is SYGVKD in the germline V gene. As for this clonotype: Its specificity is not known.

Study-level results: Tissue and blood shared very few CDR3 sequences. Non-neoplastic patients had below-expected tissue-blood divergence, while all gliomas exceeded expectation.

The sequence derives from a human donor with low-grade glioma or glioblastoma, undergoing nonglioma brain surgery, or in good health (not recorded which). The genes are TRBV10-3 and TRBJ2-3, with a tentative D call TRBD2 (6 bases). Sample: glioma tissue, nonneoplastic brain tissue, or PBMCs (not recorded which). The CDR3 loop reads CAISDVGLAYEFTDTQYF. As DNA, the CDR3 is TGTGCCATCAGTGACGTTGGGCTAGCGTACGAATTCACAGATACGCAGTATTTT.